The clone carrying this T cell receptor beta chain has at least ten counts. The antigen is undetermined. The data originate from a study of CD8+CD57+ T cells in acquired aplastic anemia. Study results and caveats: Patients and healthy controls showed no significant CD8+ Simpson's diversity difference. Overlap between patients and controls comprised twenty-nine CD8+ CDR3 sequences.

TCR beta VDJ combinations and CDR3 sequences were profiled from genomic DNA. One entry per CDR3 protein results from TCRdb running MiXCR on the reads. The data contain roughly 150,000 distinct CDR3 sequences, 35% to 55% of them seen just once; the ten biggest clones take up under 1.2%. The receptor was derived from a human donor in good health. The sample consisted of sorted CD4+, CD8+, or CD8+CD57+ T cells (not recorded which) from PBMCs.

The CDR3 loop reads CASSLDSFSGNTIYF. CDR3 in DNA: TGTGCCAGCAGCTTAGACTCGTTCTCTGGAAACACCATATATTTT. The chain recombines TRBV11-3 with TRBJ1-3; D call uncertain. Per germline, CDR1 SGHNT and CDR2 YENEEA. This CDR3 contains 15 residues. The V gene lost 0 bases and the J gene lost 0 bases, with 6 bases spanning the gap.